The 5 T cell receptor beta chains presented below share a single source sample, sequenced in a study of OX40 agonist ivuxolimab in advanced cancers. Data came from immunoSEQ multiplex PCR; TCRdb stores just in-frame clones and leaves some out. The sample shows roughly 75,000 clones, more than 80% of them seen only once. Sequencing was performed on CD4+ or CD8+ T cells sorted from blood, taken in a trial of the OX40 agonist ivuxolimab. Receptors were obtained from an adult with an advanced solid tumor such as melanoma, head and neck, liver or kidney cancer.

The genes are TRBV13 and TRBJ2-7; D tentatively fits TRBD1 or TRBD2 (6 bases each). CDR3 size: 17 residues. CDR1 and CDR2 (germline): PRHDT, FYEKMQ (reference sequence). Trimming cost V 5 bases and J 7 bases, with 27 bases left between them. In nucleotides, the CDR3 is TGTGCCAGCAGCATCACGGGGGCCACTTCACGAGAAGGAGAGCAGTACTTC. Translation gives CASSITGATSREGEQYF. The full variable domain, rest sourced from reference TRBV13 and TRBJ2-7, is AAGVIQSPRHLIKEKRETATLKCYPIPRHDTVYWYQQGPGQDPQFLISFYEKMQSDKGSIPDRFSAQQFSDYHSELNMSSLELGDSALYFCASSITGATSREGEQYFGPGTRLTVT.

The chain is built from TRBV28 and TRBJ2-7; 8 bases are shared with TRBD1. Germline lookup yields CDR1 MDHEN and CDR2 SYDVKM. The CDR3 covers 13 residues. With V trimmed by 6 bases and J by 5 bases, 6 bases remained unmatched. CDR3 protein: CASRGTGPNEQYF. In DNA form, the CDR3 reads TGTGCCAGCAGGGGGACAGGCCCTAACGAGCAGTACTTC.

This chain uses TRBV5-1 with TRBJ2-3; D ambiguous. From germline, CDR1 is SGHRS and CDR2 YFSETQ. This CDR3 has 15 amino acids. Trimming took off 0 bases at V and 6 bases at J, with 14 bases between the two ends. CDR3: CASSLDVGNGDTQYF. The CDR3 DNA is TGCGCCAGCAGCTTGGACGTTGGGAACGGCGATACGCAGTATTTT.

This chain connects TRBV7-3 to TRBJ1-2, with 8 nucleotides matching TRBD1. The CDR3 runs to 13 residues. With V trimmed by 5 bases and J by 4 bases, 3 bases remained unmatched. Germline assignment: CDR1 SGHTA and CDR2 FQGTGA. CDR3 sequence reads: CASSPGQVYGYTF. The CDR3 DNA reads TGTGCCAGCAGCCCGGGACAGGTCTATGGCTACACCTTC.

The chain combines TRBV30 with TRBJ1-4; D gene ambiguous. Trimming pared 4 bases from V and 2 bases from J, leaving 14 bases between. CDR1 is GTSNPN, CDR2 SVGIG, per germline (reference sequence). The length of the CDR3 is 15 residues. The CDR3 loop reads CAWKVRDRTNEKLFF. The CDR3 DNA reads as TGTGCCTGGAAGGTGAGGGATCGCACTAATGAAAAACTGTTTTTT.